This TCR beta chain derives from a study of T-cell reconstitution after alpha-beta-depleted transplantation in children. During its preparation, the TCRbeta library received unique molecular identifiers. TCRdb re-analysed the PCR reads in MiXCR, keeping a single row per CDR3 protein. The table lists about 72,000 distinct CDR3 sequences, about 7.3% of them singletons, with approximately 2.3% in the top ten. Between the trimmed V and J ends, which lost 6 bases and 5 bases, there was a span of 16 bases. CDR3 length: 14 residues. Germline V gives CDR1 SNHLY, CDR2 FYNNEI. This clonotype was recorded many times.

The TCR comes from a human donor who donated a stem cell graft to a child with acute lymphoblastic leukemia. The starting material was PBMCs from the stem cell graft donor, obtained from the stem cell graft. The genes are TRBV2 and TRBJ2-5; tentatively, D is TRBD2 (6 bases). CDR3 region: CASSGAGAGETQYF. CDR3 in DNA: TGTGCCAGCAGCGGGGCCGGGGCGGGGGAGACCCAGTACTTC. Full variable domain (remainder filled in from reference TRBV2 and TRBJ2-5): EPEVTQTPSHQVTQMGQEVILRCVPISNHLYFYWYRQILGQKVEFLVSFYNNEISEKSEIFDDQFSVERPDGSNFTLKIRSTKLEDSAMYFCASSGAGAGETQYFGPGTRLLVL.